This T cell receptor (beta chain) came from a study of T cell changes during pregnancy in multiple sclerosis. Sequencing was performed with immunoSEQ multiplex PCR; in TCRdb, only in-frame clones are kept and a portion is missing. The profile shows 55,000 to 70,000 clones, over 75% of them singletons. Germline loops: CDR1 SGHTA, CDR2 FQGTGA. The trim removed 5 bases at V and 5 bases at J, leaving 6 bases unmatched. This CDR3 region has 14 residues. The material was peripheral blood, obtained after pregnancy. This clonotype was obtained from a female donor with multiple sclerosis, enrolled in a pregnancy study. J is TRBJ1-2 and V is TRBV7-3; TRBD1 matches at 9 bases. The CDR3 region has the DNA TGTGCCAGCAGCGTCACACAGGGGGCATATGGCTACACCTTC. Protein product: CASSVTQGAYGYTF.